This TCR beta chain came from a study of T cells in Graves' hyperthyroidism and ophthalmopathy. Patients aged 18 to 65 with hyperthyroidism were newly diagnosed, with duration under 2 months. From germline, CDR1 is ENHRY and CDR2 SYGVKD. Trimming cost V 5 bases and J 3 bases; bases outside gene matches: 9. This CDR3 is built from 16 residues. There were TCR beta CDR3 regions amplified from RNA transcripts. HTBI primers drove first-round RT-PCR of the TCR CDR3. TCRdb analysed the multiplex PCR reads with MiXCR anew, one entry per CDR3 protein. Of under 350,000 distinct CDR3 sequences in the sample, about 20% were seen once.

The sequence derives from a woman in her forties or fifties with Graves' hyperthyroidism. The V gene is TRBV10-3, the J gene TRBJ1-2, with 10 bases that match TRBD1. What was sequenced was blood. In DNA, the CDR3 is TGTGCCATCAGTCTTAGCCGGGACAGGGGTGACTATGGCTACACCTTC. This sequence encodes CAISLSRDRGDYGYTF.